The 24 T cell receptor beta chains in this list originate from one sample, sequenced in a study of blood T cell repertoires in COVID-19. Profiled with immunoSEQ multiplex PCR; TCRdb holds only in-frame clones, not every one. The sample consists of 120,000 to 150,000 clones, around four fifths of them appearing once. The sequenced sample was peripheral blood. The receptor set was obtained from a human donor in a cohort sampled during active COVID-19.

The V gene is TRBV7-8, the J gene TRBJ2-1, with 7 bases fitting TRBD1. J gave up 9 bases and V 5 bases, and 13 bases lay outside the gene matches. The germline V gene encodes CDR1 SGHVS and CDR2 FQNEAQ. This CDR3 spans 15 amino acids. The CDR3 DNA follows: TGTGCCAGCAGCCTCAGACAGGGTCCTAAGGGTGAGCAGTTCTTC. This gives the protein CASSLRQGPKGEQFF.

This rearrangement joins TRBV4-3 to TRBJ2-3, with 11 bases lining up with TRBD1. There are 14 residues in the CDR3. The J segment lost 5 bases and the V segment lost 3 bases, leaving 1 base of the junction unmatched. From germline, CDR1 is LGHNA and CDR2 YSLEER. In nucleotides, the CDR3 is TGCGCCAGCAGCCAGGACAGGGGGCAAGATACGCAGTATTTT. Protein: CASSQDRGQDTQYF.

CDR3 region: CASSPDSNYGYTF. CDR3 bases: TGCGCCAGCAGTCCGGACAGTAACTATGGCTACACCTTC. The chain is built from TRBV5-1 and TRBJ1-2; possible D gene TRBD1, 6 bases. This CDR3 has 13 residues. The V end was cut by 5 bases, the J end by 1 base, with 9 bases between. Germline values: CDR1 SGHRS, CDR2 YFSETQ.

This clone was observed once. The gene calls are TRBV28 and TRBJ1-5, with D maybe TRBD1 (5 bases). The CDR3 extends over 17 amino acids. Germline V lookup: CDR1 MDHEN, CDR2 SYDVKM. Deletions cut 7 bases from V and 0 bases from J, with 19 bases between. The CDR3 DNA sequence: TGTGCCAGCACCTTAAGCGGGGGAGATTATAGCAATCAGCCCCAGCATTTT. This codes for CASTLSGGDYSNQPQHF.

The rearrangement links TRBV11-3 to TRBJ2-3, with D perhaps matching TRBD2 (7 bases). The V end was cut by 5 bases, the J end by 6 bases, with 21 bases between. CDR3 length equals 16 residues. CDR1 and CDR2 from the germline V gene are SGHNT and YENEEA. CDR3 loop: CASSQTTRGGWDTQYF. The CDR3, as DNA: TGTGCCAGCAGCCAGACGACTAGGGGGGGATGGGATACGCAGTATTTT.

This clone was observed once. The rearrangement joins TRBV9 to TRBJ2-2, with a possible D match to TRBD2 (6 bases). V was cut by 0 bases and J by 4 bases, with 10 bases left in between. The CDR3 spans 15 residues. Germline V gene lookup returns CDR1 SGDLS and CDR2 YYNGEE. CDR3 coding DNA: TGTGCCAGCAGCGTAGCTGCAGCGGGCACCGGGGAGCTGTTTTTT. Translated, it gives CASSVAAAGTGELFF.

V is TRBV6-4 and J is TRBJ2-3; D is possibly TRBD2 (6 bases). This CDR3 is 17 amino acids long. The V and J ends lost 0 bases and 4 bases respectively, with 17 bases between them. CDR1 and CDR2 from the germline V gene are MRHNA and SNTAGT. The CDR3 reads CASSDSMRGIASDTQYF. The CDR3 coding sequence is TGTGCCAGCAGTGACTCGATGCGGGGTATTGCGTCAGATACGCAGTATTTT.

This clone was counted between two and nine times. J is TRBJ1-1 and V is TRBV30; D not certain. V shed 2 bases and J shed 1 base, with 5 bases lying between them. The CDR3 extends over 12 amino acids. Germline assignment: CDR1 GTSNPN and CDR2 SVGIG (reference sequence). CDR3 bases: TGTGCCTGGAGTTACTCGAACACTGAAGCTTTCTTT. This gives the protein CAWSYSNTEAFF.

This clone was counted once. The chain links TRBV28 to TRBJ2-7; 12 positions match TRBD2. Germline V gene lookup returns CDR1 MDHEN and CDR2 SYDVKM. V shed 7 bases, J shed 2 bases, and the junction held 9 bases outside the gene matches. The CDR3 totals 16 residues. The CDR3 region has the DNA TGTGCCAGCAACCGACCCCTAGCGGGGGGGCCCTACGAGCAGTACTTC. It is translated as CASNRPLAGGPYEQYF.

The CDR3 DNA follows: TGTGCCAGCAGGCCGGGACAGGTGAACAATGAGCAGTTCTTC. As protein: CASRPGQVNNEQFF. The chain couples TRBV7-9 to TRBJ2-1; 8 bases are shared with TRBD1. Germline trimming cut 6 bases from V and 5 bases from J; bases unmatched to any gene: 6. The CDR3 runs 14 residues. The germline V gene encodes CDR1 SEHNR and CDR2 FQNEAQ (reference sequence).

The table lists this clone with a few counts. V gene TRBV6-5 combines with J gene TRBJ2-7, with 9 bases that match TRBD1. The CDR3 loop spans 14 amino acids. Germline lookup yields CDR1 MNHEY and CDR2 SVGAGI. The ends lost 9 bases at V and 4 bases at J; junction bases unmatched: 10. CDR3 amino acids: CASRPGQGTYEQYF. In DNA, the CDR3 is TGTGCCAGTAGACCGGGACAGGGTACTTACGAGCAGTACTTC.

This chain connects TRBV11-2 to TRBJ2-1; D gene unclear. This CDR3 is 10 amino acids long. The V gene's germline CDR1 is SGHAT and CDR2 FQNNGV. V lost 4 bases and J lost 9, with 4 bases in between. The CDR3 here is CASSSGEQFF. DNA of the CDR3: TGTGCCAGCAGCTCGGGTGAGCAGTTCTTC.

The genes are TRBV4-2 and TRBJ2-5; D perhaps matches TRBD1 (5 bases). CDR3 length equals 14 residues. In germline, CDR1 is LGHNA, CDR2 YNFKEQ. The ends were cut back, 0 bases at V and 4 bases at J, with 9 bases in the middle. CDR3 protein: CASSQERQGETQYF. The DNA of the CDR3 is TGTGCCAGCAGCCAAGAACGGCAGGGAGAGACCCAGTACTTC.

This chain joins TRBV7-2 and TRBJ1-5; the D is unclear. Trimming pared 5 bases from V and 0 bases from J, leaving 11 bases between. Germline V gene data show CDR1 as SGHTA and CDR2 as FQGNSA. There are 15 residues in the CDR3. The CDR3 DNA reads TGTGCCAGCAGCATCTTCCGGGATAGCAATCAGCCCCAGCATTTT. Encoded protein: CASSIFRDSNQPQHF.

This chain connects TRBV6-5 to TRBJ2-7; a possible D gene is TRBD2 (5 bases). There are 12 residues in the CDR3. Trimming left V 6 bases short and J 4 bases short, with 10 bases between. The germline V gene encodes CDR1 MNHEY and CDR2 SVGAGI. The CDR3 bases are TGTGCCAGCAGCCGGGGATTTTACGAGCAGTACTTC. Translated, it gives CASSRGFYEQYF.

This clone was found once. J is TRBJ2-3 and V is TRBV19, with TRBD2 as a possible D gene (6 bases). Trimming pared 1 base from V and 1 base from J, leaving 6 bases between. CDR3 size: 14 residues. Looked up from germline, CDR1 is LNHDA and CDR2 is SQIVND (reference sequence). The DNA for the CDR3 is TGTGCCAGTAGTATAGCGGGGGGCACAGATACGCAGTATTTT. Encoded protein: CASSIAGGTDTQYF.

The chain links TRBV7-8 to TRBJ1-5; no clear D. The CDR3 runs 14 residues. The ends were cut back, 4 bases at V and 6 bases at J, with 13 bases in the middle. Looked up from germline, CDR1 is SGHVS and CDR2 is FQNEAQ. The CDR3 DNA reads TGTGCCAGCAGCTCTATGGGAGGGAGTCAGCCCCAGCATTTT. This codes for CASSSMGGSQPQHF.

The V call is TRBV7-2, the J call TRBJ1-2; D may be TRBD1 (6 bases). Trimming pared 5 bases from V and 6 bases from J, leaving 13 bases between. Germline V lookup: CDR1 SGHTA, CDR2 FQGNSA. CDR3 size: 13 residues. The CDR3 DNA follows: TGTGCCAGCAGCCGCGGACAGACGAATGGCTACACCTTC. It codes for CASSRGQTNGYTF.

The chain has TRBV28 and TRBJ2-5; 7 positions match TRBD1. Germline V lookup: CDR1 MDHEN, CDR2 SYDVKM. CDR3 length equals 14 residues. J was trimmed by 5 bases and V by 2 bases; bases with no gene match: 5. DNA for the CDR3: TGTGCCAGCAGTTTAATAGGGGGCAAGGAGACCCAGTACTTC. Protein product: CASSLIGGKETQYF. Full variable domain (outside the CDR3, taken from reference TRBV28 and TRBJ2-5): DVKVTQSSRYLVKRTGEKVFLECVQDMDHENMFWYRQDPGLGLRLIYFSYDVKMKEKGDIPEGYSVSREKKERFSLILESASTNQTSMYLCASSLIGGKETQYFGPGTRLLVL.

This clone showed up just a few times. This chain connects TRBV7-9 to TRBJ1-3; D is uncertain. The CDR3 loop spans 13 amino acids. Germline V gene sequence: CDR1 SEHNR, CDR2 FQNEAQ (reference sequence). The V end lost 4 bases, the J end lost 2 bases, and 6 bases lay between the germline ends. DNA of the CDR3: TGTGCCAGCAGCTCCACGGCTGGAAACACCATATATTTT. Its translation is CASSSTAGNTIYF.

The CDR3 nucleotides read TGTGCCAGCAGTGAAGGCACAGTTAATTGGGGCTACACCTTC. Protein sequence: CASSEGTVNWGYTF. This chain connects TRBV6-1 to TRBJ1-2, with D unclear. The CDR3 has 14 residues. CDR1 and CDR2 (germline): MNHNS, SASEGT. The germline V and J ends were trimmed by 1 base and 8 bases, with 14 bases remaining between them.

V and J are TRBV4-1 and TRBJ1-3; the D gene is possibly TRBD1 (5 bases). V was cut by 2 bases and J by 2 bases, with 10 bases left in between. This CDR3 comprises 15 residues. Germline CDR1 reads MGHRA; CDR2 reads YSYEKL. The CDR3 sequence: CASSQRAGTGNTIYF. The DNA for the CDR3 is TGCGCCAGCAGCCAAAGGGCAGGGACTGGAAACACCATATATTTT.

The V call is TRBV7-6, the J call TRBJ1-5; 7 bases are a match to TRBD1. V was clipped by 5 bases and J by 9 bases; unmatched bases: 10. Germline CDR1 is SGHVS and CDR2 is FNYEAQ. The CDR3 spans 14 residues. The CDR3 spells CASSVNRGQAPQHF. For the CDR3, the DNA is TGTGCCAGCAGCGTAAACAGGGGTCAAGCGCCCCAGCATTTT. Full variable domain (missing parts from reference TRBV7-6 and TRBJ1-5): GAGVSQSPRYKVTKRGQDVALRCDPISGHVSLYWYRQALGQGPEFLTYFNYEAQQDKSGLPNDRFSAERPEGSISTLTIQRTEQRDSAMYRCASSVNRGQAPQHFGDGTRLSIL.

This clone was seen just once. This chain joins TRBV7-9 and TRBJ2-4; D possibly corresponds to TRBD1 (6 bases). The CDR3 is 14 residues long. V was shortened by 5 bases and J by 6 bases, with 14 bases between the two germline ends. In germline, CDR1 is SEHNR, CDR2 FQNEAQ (reference sequence). CDR3 sequence: CASSQGPPGNIQYF. The CDR3 region has the DNA TGTGCCAGCAGCCAGGGGCCCCCGGGAAACATTCAGTACTTC.